This T cell receptor (beta chain) was obtained from a study of T cell responses to AZD1222 COVID-19 vaccine. Study results and caveats: The sample set comprised mostly white British donors with more females, and clonal diversity was possibly underestimated.

Profiling relied on immunoSEQ multiplex PCR, and the TCRdb table lists in-frame clones only, not all of them. The sample lists 90,000 to 120,000 clones, around 89% occurring once. In the case of this clone: Its antigen is not identified.

CDR1 and CDR2 from the germline V gene are LNHDA and SQIVND (reference sequence). V was trimmed by 10 bases and J by 0 bases, leaving 10 bases between them. The CDR3 has 12 residues. The chain is built from TRBV19 and TRBJ2-7, with D possibly being TRBD1 (6 bases). The TCR originated in an adult in good health. Sequences were derived from peripheral blood, sampled on day 0 of AZD1222 vaccination. CDR3 bases: TGTGCCACAGGGGTTTCCTCCTACGAGCAGTACTTC. It is translated as CATGVSSYEQYF.